This T cell receptor beta chain was observed in a study of shared clonotypes between healthy human individuals. The ends lost 7 bases at V and 5 bases at J; junction bases unmatched: 13. The germline V gene has CDR1 SNHLY and CDR2 FYNNEI. This CDR3 spans 15 amino acids. Study results and caveats: Clonotype sharing across several donors was observed for 4% to 5.5% of naive CD4 clonotypes.

Points on this clone: Its antigen is undetermined.

Original methodology: ImmunoSEQ output held junction-only sequences without quality scores, so filtering differed. TCRdb's copy holds only in-frame clones and misses some; the assay was immunoSEQ multiplex PCR. Clonal size and the V and J genes are those of that table, whereas D and trimming came from the DNA. The table includes 2 million to 2.5 million clones, around 95% detected once. This receptor was obtained from a man in his late teens or twenties in good health. Material for sequencing was naive CD4+ T cells sorted from blood. Subset reported: CD45RA+ positively selected. The V gene is TRBV2, the J gene TRBJ2-7, with 8 nucleotides matching TRBD1. CDR3 residues: CASKDRAGGPDEQYF. CDR3 coding DNA: TGTGCCAGCAAGGACAGGGCGGGTGGACCCGACGAGCAGTACTTC.